This T cell receptor beta chain was captured in a study of regulatory T cells in long-lasting Graves disease. Findings of the study overall: Those with persistent disease had in common more public clonotypes (roughly 3,000) than new patients (about 900).

Arm-PCR with iRepertoire HTBI primers amplified the CDR3 regions for these TCR beta libraries. From the multiplex PCR reads, TCRdb called clonotypes with MiXCR, one entry per CDR3 protein. Among 400,000 to 500,000 distinct CDR3 sequences listed, over 20% were seen once. Regarding this clonotype: The antigen is undetermined.

Stated time point: persistent/refractory GD, antithyroid drugs over 5 years with positive TRAb. From RNA extracted from PBMCs, the TCR library was made. Diagnoses of Graves' disease were made by American Thyroid Association guidelines. V lost 4 bases to trimming and J lost 5 bases, with 12 bases between them. Germline V gene data show CDR1 as GTSNPN and CDR2 as SVGIG (reference sequence). This CDR3 has 14 amino acids. This sample comprised peripheral blood mononuclear cells (PBMCs), obtained when the disease was refractory, from a patient treated with antithyroid drugs. The V and J genes are TRBV30 and TRBJ1-6; possible D gene TRBD1, 5 bases. The TCR comes from a female donor with Graves disease. CDR3 sequence: CAWKPTGHNSPLHF. CDR3 coding DNA: TGTGCCTGGAAACCGACGGGGCATAATTCACCCCTCCACTTT.